This TCR beta chain was retrieved from a study of CD8 T cell repertoires and HIV-1 epitope variants. As concerns this clone: Its antigen remains unknown.

Libraries were prepared by immunoSEQ multiplex PCR; TCRdb keeps only in-frame clonotypes and omits some of them. The profile shows roughly 5,800 clones, 66% of them singletons. The germline gives CDR1 SGHRS, CDR2 YFSETQ. Between the trimmed V and J ends, which lost 1 base and 0 bases, there was a span of 13 bases. CDR3 length equals 16 residues. V usage is TRBV5-1 and J usage is TRBJ1-1; D call uncertain. The origin of this receptor is a male donor with HIV. Sequencing input: cultured CD8+ T cells derived from PBMCs. The CDR3 is CASSLIPPTLNTEAFF. The CDR3 region has the DNA TGCGCCAGCAGCTTGATCCCGCCCACCTTGAACACTGAAGCTTTCTTT.